The clone carrying this T cell receptor beta chain was recorded many times. The antigen is not known. The study amplified TCR beta CDR3 regions using RNA transcripts. Second-round multiplex PCR came after a first-round RT-PCR that employed HTBI primers. TCRdb itself ran the multiplex PCR reads through MiXCR, one entry per CDR3 protein. The repertoire consists of 680,000 or so distinct CDR3 sequences, with about 24% occurring once and the leading ten covering around 6.9%. V was pared by 0 bases and J by 3 bases, with 0 bases between. The CDR3 is made up of 12 amino acids. The sample originates from a study of Graves' ophthalmopathy and Graves' hyperthyroidism. Findings of the study overall: Classification of ophthalmopathy versus stable hyperthyroidism by a 13-signature model yielded 85% to 90% sensitivity and about 83% specificity. Clonotypes were expanded in thyroid at above 0.001 frequency, and most also appeared in blood.

The chain joins TRBV12-3 or TRBV12-4 to TRBJ1-5, with D unclear. Sequencing input: peripheral blood. This sequence originates from a woman aged 18 to 35 with stable Graves' hyperthyroidism. Some clones in this sample may be carry-over from other donors' samples. The CDR3 bases are TGTGCCAGCAGTTTAGCCAATCAGCCCCAGCATTTT. This encodes CASSLANQPQHF.